This record looks at one T cell receptor (beta chain) sequence and its context. Germline V gene lookup returns CDR1 MDHEN and CDR2 SYDVKM. This CDR3 is 17 amino acids long. The V and J ends lost 6 bases and 1 base respectively, with 21 bases between them. The record originates from a study of blood T cell repertoires in COVID-19. In the study's own analysis: Reference gene primer amplification yielded estimated nucleated cell counts. Profiling relied on immunoSEQ multiplex PCR, and the TCRdb table lists in-frame clones only, not all of them. That table supplies the V and J calls and clone size; D and trimming were determined from the DNA. Of roughly 280,000 clones in the sample, 80% to 95% are singletons; the top ten hold about 3%.

This rearrangement joins TRBV28 to TRBJ1-1, with D perhaps TRBD1 (6 bases). The TCR originated in a man in his forties who had been exposed to COVID-19. The material sequenced was PBMCs or T cells enriched from blood (not recorded which). The CDR3 sequence: CASRLFLRGAKNTEAFF. The CDR3, as DNA: TGTGCCAGCAGGCTATTTCTTCGGGGGGCAAAGAACACTGAAGCTTTCTTT.